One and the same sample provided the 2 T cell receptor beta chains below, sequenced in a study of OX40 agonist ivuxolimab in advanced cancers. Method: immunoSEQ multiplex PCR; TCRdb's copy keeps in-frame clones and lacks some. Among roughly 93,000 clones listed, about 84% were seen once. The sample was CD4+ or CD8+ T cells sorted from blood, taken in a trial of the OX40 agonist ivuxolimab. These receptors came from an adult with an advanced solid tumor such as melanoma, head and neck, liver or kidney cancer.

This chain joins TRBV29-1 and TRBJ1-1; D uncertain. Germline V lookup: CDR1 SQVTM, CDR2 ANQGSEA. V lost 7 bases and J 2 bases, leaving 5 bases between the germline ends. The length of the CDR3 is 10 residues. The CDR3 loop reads CSGQNTEAFF. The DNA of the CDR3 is TGCAGCGGCCAAAACACTGAAGCTTTCTTT.

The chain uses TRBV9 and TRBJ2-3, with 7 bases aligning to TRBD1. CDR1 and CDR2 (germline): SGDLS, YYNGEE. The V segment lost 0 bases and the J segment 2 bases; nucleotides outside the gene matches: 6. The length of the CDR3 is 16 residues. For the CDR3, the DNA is TGTGCCAGCAGCGTAGATTGGGGGACAGCCACAGATACGCAGTATTTT. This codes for CASSVDWGTATDTQYF.